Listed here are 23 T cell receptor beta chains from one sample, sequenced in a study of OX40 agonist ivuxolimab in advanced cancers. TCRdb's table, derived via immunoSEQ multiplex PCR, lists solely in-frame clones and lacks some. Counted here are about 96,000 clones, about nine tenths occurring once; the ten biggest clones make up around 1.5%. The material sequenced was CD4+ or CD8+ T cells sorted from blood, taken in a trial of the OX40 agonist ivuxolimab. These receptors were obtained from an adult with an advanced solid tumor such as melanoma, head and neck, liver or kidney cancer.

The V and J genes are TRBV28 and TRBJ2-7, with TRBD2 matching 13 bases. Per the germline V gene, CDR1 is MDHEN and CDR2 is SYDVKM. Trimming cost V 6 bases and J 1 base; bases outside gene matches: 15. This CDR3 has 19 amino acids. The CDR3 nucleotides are TGTGCCAGCAGCGGCCCCCTCGGACTAGCGGGAGTTAGGTCCTACGAGCAGTACTTC. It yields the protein CASSGPLGLAGVRSYEQYF.

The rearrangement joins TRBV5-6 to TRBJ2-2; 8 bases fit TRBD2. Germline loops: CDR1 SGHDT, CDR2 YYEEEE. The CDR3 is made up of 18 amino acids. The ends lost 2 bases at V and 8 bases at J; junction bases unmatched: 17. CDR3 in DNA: TGTGCCAGCAGCTTCAATCCAGGACTAGCACTGAGTAAAGGGGAGCTGTTTTTT. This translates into CASSFNPGLALSKGELFF.

CDR3 residues: CASSPAGQGRYEQYF. The CDR3 DNA follows: TGTGCCAGCAGCCCTGCCGGACAGGGTCGATACGAGCAGTACTTC. This chain joins TRBV7-2 and TRBJ2-7; 8 bases align to TRBD1. CDR1 and CDR2 from the germline V gene are SGHTA and FQGNSA. Losses at the gene ends were 5 bases for V and 4 bases for J; bases not matched to a gene: 10. The CDR3 has 15 residues.

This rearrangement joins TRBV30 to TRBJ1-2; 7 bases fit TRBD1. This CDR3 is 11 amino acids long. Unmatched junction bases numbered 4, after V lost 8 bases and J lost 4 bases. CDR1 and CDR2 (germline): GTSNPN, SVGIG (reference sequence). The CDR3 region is CAGGGPYGYTF. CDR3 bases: TGTGCCGGAGGGGGCCCCTATGGCTACACCTTC.

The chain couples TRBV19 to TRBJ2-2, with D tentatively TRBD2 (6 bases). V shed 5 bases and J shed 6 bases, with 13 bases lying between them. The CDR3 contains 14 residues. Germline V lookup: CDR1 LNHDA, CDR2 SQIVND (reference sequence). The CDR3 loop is CASSPTRLAGELFF. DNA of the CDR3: TGTGCCAGTAGTCCGACTAGATTGGCCGGGGAGCTGTTTTTT.

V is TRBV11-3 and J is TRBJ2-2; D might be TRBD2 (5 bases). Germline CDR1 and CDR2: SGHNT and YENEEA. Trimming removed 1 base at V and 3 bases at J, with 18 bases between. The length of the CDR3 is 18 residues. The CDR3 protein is CASSLVASPTGDTGELFF. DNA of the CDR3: TGTGCCAGCAGCTTAGTCGCCAGCCCTACCGGGGACACCGGGGAGCTGTTTTTT. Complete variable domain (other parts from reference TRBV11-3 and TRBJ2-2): EAGVVQSPRYKIIEKKQPVAFWCNPISGHNTLYWYLQNLGQGPELLIRYENEEAVDDSQLPKDRFSAERLKGVDSTLKIQPAELGDSAVYLCASSLVASPTGDTGELFFGEGSRLTVL.

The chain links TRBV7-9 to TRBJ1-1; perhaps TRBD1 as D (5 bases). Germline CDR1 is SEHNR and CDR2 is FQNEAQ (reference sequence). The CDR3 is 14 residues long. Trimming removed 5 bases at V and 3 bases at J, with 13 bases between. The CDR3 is CASSTQAGYTEAFF. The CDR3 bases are TGTGCCAGCAGCACACAGGCGGGGTACACTGAAGCTTTCTTT.

The CDR3 protein is CASSVPRDGPGNTIYF. Here the CDR3 DNA reads TGTGCCAGCAGTGTTCCCCGCGACGGACCTGGAAACACCATATATTTT. The chain uses TRBV2 and TRBJ1-3; D uncertain. Germline lookup yields CDR1 SNHLY and CDR2 FYNNEI. The CDR3 spans 16 residues. V was clipped by 4 bases and J by 2 bases, with 15 bases between them.

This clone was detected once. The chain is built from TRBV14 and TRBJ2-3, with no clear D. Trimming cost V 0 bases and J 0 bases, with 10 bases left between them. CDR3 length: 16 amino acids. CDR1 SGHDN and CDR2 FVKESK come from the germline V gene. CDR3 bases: TGTGCCAGCAGCCAAGAAGGGCAGCCTAGCACAGATACGCAGTATTTT. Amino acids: CASSQEGQPSTDTQYF. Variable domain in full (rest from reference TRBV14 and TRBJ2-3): EAGVTQFPSHSVIEKGQTVTLRCDPISGHDNLYWYRRVMGKEIKFLLHFVKESKQDESGMPNNRFLAERTGGTYSTLKVQPAELEDSGVYFCASSQEGQPSTDTQYFGPGTRLTVL.

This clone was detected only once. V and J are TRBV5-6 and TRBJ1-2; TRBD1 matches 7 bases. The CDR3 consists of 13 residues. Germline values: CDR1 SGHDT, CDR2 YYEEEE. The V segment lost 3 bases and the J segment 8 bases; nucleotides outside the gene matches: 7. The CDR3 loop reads CASSSTGLGGYTF. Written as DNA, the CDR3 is TGTGCCAGCAGCTCGACAGGGCTTGGAGGCTACACCTTC.

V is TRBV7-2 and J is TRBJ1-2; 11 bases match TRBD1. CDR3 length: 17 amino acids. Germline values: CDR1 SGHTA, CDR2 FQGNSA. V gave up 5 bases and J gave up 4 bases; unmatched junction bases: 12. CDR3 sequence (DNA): TGTGCCAGCAGCCCTGGCCTGGACAGGGGGCGGGTCTATGGCTACACCTTC. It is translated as CASSPGLDRGRVYGYTF.

The CDR3 nucleotides are TGTGCCAGCAGCTTAGGACAGAACACCGGGGAGCTGTTTTTT. Its translation: CASSLGQNTGELFF. V usage is TRBV7-9 and J usage is TRBJ2-2, with unresolved D. V was pared by 1 base and J by 1 base, with 4 bases between. Germline-derived CDR1 and CDR2 are SEHNR and FQNEAQ (reference sequence). There are 14 residues in the CDR3.

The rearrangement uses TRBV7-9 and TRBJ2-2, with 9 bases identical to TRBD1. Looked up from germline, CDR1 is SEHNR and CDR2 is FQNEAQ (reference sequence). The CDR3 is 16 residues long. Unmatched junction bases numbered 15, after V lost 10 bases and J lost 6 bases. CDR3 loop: CAIPPGQGFLSGELFF. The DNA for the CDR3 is TGTGCCATCCCCCCGGGACAGGGTTTTCTTTCCGGGGAGCTGTTTTTT.

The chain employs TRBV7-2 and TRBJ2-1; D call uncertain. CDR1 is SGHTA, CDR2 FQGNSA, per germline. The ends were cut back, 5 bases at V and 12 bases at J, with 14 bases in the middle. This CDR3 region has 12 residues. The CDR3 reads CASSLPILPQFF. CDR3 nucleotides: TGTGCCAGCAGCCTCCCGATCCTCCCGCAGTTCTTC.

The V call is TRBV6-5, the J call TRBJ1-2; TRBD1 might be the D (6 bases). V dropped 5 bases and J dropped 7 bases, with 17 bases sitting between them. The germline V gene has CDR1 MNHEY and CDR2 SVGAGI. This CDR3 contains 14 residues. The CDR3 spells CASSESGAESGYTF. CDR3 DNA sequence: TGTGCCAGCAGTGAGTCGGGGGCCGAGTCTGGCTACACCTTC.

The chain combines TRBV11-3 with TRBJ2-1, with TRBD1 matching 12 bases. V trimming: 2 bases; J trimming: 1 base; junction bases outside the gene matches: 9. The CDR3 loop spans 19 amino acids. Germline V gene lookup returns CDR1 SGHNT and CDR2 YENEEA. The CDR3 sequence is CASSLIRDRGPRSYNEQFF. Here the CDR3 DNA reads TGTGCCAGCAGCTTAATCCGGGACAGGGGGCCAAGGTCCTACAATGAGCAGTTCTTC. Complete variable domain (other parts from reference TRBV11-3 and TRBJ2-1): EAGVVQSPRYKIIEKKQPVAFWCNPISGHNTLYWYLQNLGQGPELLIRYENEEAVDDSQLPKDRFSAERLKGVDSTLKIQPAELGDSAVYLCASSLIRDRGPRSYNEQFFGPGTRLTVL.

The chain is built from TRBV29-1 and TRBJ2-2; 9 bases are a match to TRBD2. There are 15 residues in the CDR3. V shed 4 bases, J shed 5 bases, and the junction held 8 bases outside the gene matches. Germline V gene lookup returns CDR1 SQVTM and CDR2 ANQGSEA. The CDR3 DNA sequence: TGCAGCGTTGGCACCCTAGCGGGAACTACCGGGGAGCTGTTTTTT. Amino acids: CSVGTLAGTTGELFF.

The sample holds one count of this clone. The DNA of the CDR3 is TGTGCCAGCAGAAGGGGTCCAAACATCTCTGGGGCCAACGTCCTGACTTTC. It specifies CASRRGPNISGANVLTF. The chain links TRBV27 to TRBJ2-6; tentatively, D is TRBD1 (5 bases). Trimming took 6 bases from V and 0 from J, leaving 15 bases between them. Germline CDR1 and CDR2: MNHEY and SMNVEV (reference sequence). This CDR3 contains 17 residues.

This CDR3 reads CARNPRERLAGPDTQYF. CDR3 DNA: TGTGCCAGAAACCCAAGAGAGCGACTAGCGGGGCCAGATACGCAGTATTTT. The chain is built from TRBV21-1 and TRBJ2-3; TRBD2, as called in the table, went unchecked against the DNA. TRBV21-1 is reported as a pseudogene. The CDR3 runs 17 residues.

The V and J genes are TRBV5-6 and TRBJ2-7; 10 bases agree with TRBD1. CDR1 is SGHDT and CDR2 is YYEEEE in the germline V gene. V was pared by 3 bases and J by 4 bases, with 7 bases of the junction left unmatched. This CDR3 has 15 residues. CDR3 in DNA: TGTGCCAGCAGCTCCGACAGGGGGCGCGGGTACGAGCAGTACTTC. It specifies CASSSDRGRGYEQYF.

The CDR3 reads CASSLGGGKDIQYF. Here the CDR3 DNA reads TGTGCCAGCAGCTTAGGAGGGGGGAAGGACATTCAGTACTTC. The rearrangement links TRBV7-2 to TRBJ2-4; the D call may be TRBD1 or TRBD2 (6 bases each). The V end lost 1 base, the J end lost 8 bases, and 12 bases lay between the germline ends. The length of the CDR3 is 14 residues. Germline V gene data show CDR1 as SGHTA and CDR2 as FQGNSA.

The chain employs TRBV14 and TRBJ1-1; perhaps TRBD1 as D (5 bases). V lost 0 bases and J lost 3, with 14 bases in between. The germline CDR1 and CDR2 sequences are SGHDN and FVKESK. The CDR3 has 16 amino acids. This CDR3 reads CASSQEDHRWDTEAFF. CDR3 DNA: TGTGCCAGCAGCCAAGAAGATCACAGGTGGGACACTGAAGCTTTCTTT.

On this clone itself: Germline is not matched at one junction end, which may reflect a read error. CDR3 sequence (DNA): TGTGCCAGCAGCCTCCCCTCCCACAATGAGCAGTTCTTC. This translates into CASSLPSHNEQFF. The chain has TRBV7-8 and TRBJ2-1, with unresolved D. This CDR3 contains 13 residues. Germline lookup yields CDR1 SGHVS and CDR2 FQNEAQ.